These 25 T cell receptor beta chains share one sample of origin, sequenced in a study of breast tumors, draining lymph nodes, adjacent tissues. The lymph nodes were axillary draining lymph nodes from breast cancer patients. TCRdb reprocessed the multiplex PCR reads with MiXCR, giving one entry per CDR3 protein. The sample has under 300,000 distinct CDR3 sequences; less than 35% are singletons. What was sequenced was axillary lymph node tissue. The receptor source for this set is a female donor with breast cancer. Some clones in this sample may be carry-over from other donors' samples.

This clonotype was found many times. This chain connects TRBV5-5 to TRBJ2-7; TRBD1 matches at 8 bases. With 2 bases clipped from V and 4 bases from J, the junction kept 8 bases outside the gene matches. CDR1 SGHKS and CDR2 YYEKEE come from the germline V gene (reference sequence). The CDR3 spans 15 residues. This chain's CDR3 is CASSFPQGAVYEQYF. The CDR3 nucleotides read TGTGCCAGCAGCTTTCCTCAGGGGGCTGTTTACGAGCAGTACTTC.

For this clonotype: A much larger clonotype is one base distant, so this may be a read error. The chain carries TRBV20-1 and TRBJ2-1; D gene uncertain. Germline V gene data show CDR1 as DFQATT and CDR2 as SNEGSKA (reference sequence). With 1 base removed from V and 9 bases from J, the gap between germline ends came to 16 bases. The CDR3 sequence is 14 residues long. The CDR3 DNA follows: TGCAGTGCTAGAGGTTTTAGTGACCACACTGAGCAGTTCTTC. Its protein product is CSARGFSDHTEQFF.

In this sample, this clonotype turned up many times. The chain employs TRBV5-6 and TRBJ1-6; perhaps TRBD1 as D (5 bases). The V end lost 0 bases, the J end lost 10 bases, and 26 bases lay between the germline ends. The CDR3 loop spans 19 amino acids. Germline values: CDR1 SGHDT, CDR2 YYEEEE. CDR3 DNA sequence: TGTGCCAGCAGCTTGGGATTGGGATTCGGGGGTACCGGAACCTCACCCCTCCACTTT. Residues: CASSLGLGFGGTGTSPLHF.

This clonotype was detected once. The chain combines TRBV25-1 with TRBJ2-2, with D unclear. The CDR3 consists of 14 residues. Per the germline V gene, CDR1 is MGHDK and CDR2 is SYGVNS. Between the trimmed V and J ends, which lost 6 bases and 4 bases, there was a span of 12 bases. The CDR3 bases are TGTGCCAGCAGCTCGTCGCCCCTCACCGGGGAGCTGTTTTTT. Translating it yields CASSSSPLTGELFF.

A few counts support this clonotype. A much larger clone differs by one base, so this may be a read error. This sequence joins TRBV20-1 and TRBJ2-5, with a weak D call TRBD2 (6 bases). The CDR3 spans 12 residues. Germline V gene data show CDR1 as DFQATT and CDR2 as SNEGSKA (reference sequence). For the CDR3, the DNA is TGCAGTGCTAGAGAGGATCGGGAGACCCCGTACTTC. This encodes CSAREDRETPYF.

For this clonotype: As the CDR3 is not closed by the conserved phenylalanine or tryptophan, this likely results from a read error. The rearrangement links TRBV2 to TRBJ1-5; 10 nucleotides match TRBD1. V lost 10 bases, J lost 5 bases, and 8 bases stayed unmatched. Germline-derived CDR1 and CDR2 are SNHLY and FYNNEI. The CDR3 sequence is 14 residues long. CDR3 in amino acids: CATAGQGMDQPQHS. CDR3 in DNA: TGTGCCACCGCGGGACAGGGGATGGATCAGCCCCAGCATTCA.

This clonotype was counted ten times or more. This chain uses TRBV15 with TRBJ2-5, with D uncertain. Trimming removed 0 bases at V and 5 bases at J, with 7 bases between. CDR3 length: 13 amino acids. Germline assignment: CDR1 LNHNV and CDR2 YYDKDF (reference sequence). In DNA, the CDR3 is TGTGCCACCAGCAGAGATCGGCGGGAGACCCAGTACTTC. It yields the protein CATSRDRRETQYF.

The V and J genes are TRBV24-1 and TRBJ2-1; TRBD1 aligns across 10 bases. CDR3 length equals 19 residues. V dropped 6 bases and J dropped 6; count of bases not matched to a gene: 19. The germline V gene has CDR1 KGHDR and CDR2 SFDVKD. The CDR3 DNA follows: TGTGCCACCAGTCCAGTCCAAGGCCGGGACAGGGGAGGTGTCAATGAGCAGTTCTTC. This codes for CATSPVQGRDRGGVNEQFF.

A remark on this clonotype: Germline is not matched at one junction end, which may reflect a read error. The gene calls are TRBV9 and TRBJ2-5; tentative D call: TRBD2 (6 bases). Germline CDR1 reads SGDLS; CDR2 reads YYNGEE. The CDR3 totals 14 residues. DNA of the CDR3: TGTGCCGGCAGCGCGGGACTTGGGGGTGAGACCCAGTCCTTC. Protein product: CAGSAGLGGETQSF.

This clonotype has only one observation. The rearrangement joins TRBV5-1 to TRBJ1-1; a possible D gene is TRBD1 (6 bases). CDR3 length: 15 amino acids. The V and J ends lost 4 bases and 0 bases respectively, with 13 bases between them. Looked up from germline, CDR1 is SGHRS and CDR2 is YFSETQ. The CDR3 here is CASSVQGSLNTEAFF. The CDR3 DNA reads as TGCGCCAGCAGCGTACAGGGATCTTTGAACACTGAAGCTTTCTTT. Complete variable domain (other parts from reference TRBV5-1 and TRBJ1-1): KAGVTQTPRYLIKTRGQQVTLSCSPISGHRSVSWYQQTPGQGLQFLFEYFSETQRNKGNFPGRFSGRQFSNSRSEMNVSTLELGDSALYLCASSVQGSLNTEAFFGQGTRLTVV.

This clonotype was counted many times. The rearrangement joins TRBV7-9 to TRBJ2-3; the match to TRBD2 covers 12 bases. V was pared by 5 bases and J by 6 bases, with 12 bases of the junction left unmatched. The CDR3 covers 17 residues. Per the germline V gene, CDR1 is SEHNR and CDR2 is FQNEAQ (reference sequence). CDR3 sequence reads: CASSPGPTSGGLDTQYF. The CDR3 DNA sequence: TGTGCCAGCAGCCCAGGCCCGACTAGCGGGGGATTGGATACGCAGTATTTT.

This clonotype showed up many times. The rearrangement joins TRBV7-2 to TRBJ2-7; weak D call: TRBD2 (5 bases). Germline CDR1 reads SGHTA; CDR2 reads FQGNSA. The CDR3 runs 13 residues. V was pared by 5 bases and J by 2 bases, with 10 bases between. CDR3 DNA: TGTGCCAGCAGCCCGGACGGGGCCTACGAGCAGTACTTC. Amino acid sequence: CASSPDGAYEQYF.

This clonotype was seen at least ten times. V gene TRBV20-1 combines with J gene TRBJ2-5; 9 bases are shared with TRBD2. The germline V gene encodes CDR1 DFQATT and CDR2 SNEGSKA (reference sequence). V dropped 2 bases and J dropped 5; count of bases not matched to a gene: 6. This CDR3 spans 14 amino acids. CDR3 loop: CSARIRGGAETQYF. The CDR3 region has the DNA TGCAGTGCTAGAATCCGCGGGGGGGCGGAGACCCAGTACTTC.

Note on this clonotype: A much larger clonotype is one base distant, so this may be a read error. The rearrangement links TRBV5-1 to TRBJ2-3, with 8 bases lining up with TRBD1. The CDR3 is made up of 15 amino acids. Germline V gives CDR1 SGHRS, CDR2 YFSETQ. CDR3 amino acids: CDSSGIGTGTDTQYF. For the CDR3, the DNA is TGCGACAGCAGCGGTATTGGGACAGGAACAGATACGCAGTATTTT. Looking up the rest from reference TRBV5-1 and TRBJ2-3 gives the full variable domain: KAGVTQTPRYLIKTRGQQVTLSCSPISGHRSVSWYQQTPGQGLQFLFEYFSETQRNKGNFPGRFSGRQFSNSRSEMNVSTLELGDSALYLCDSSGIGTGTDTQYFGPGTRLTVL.

This clonotype was recorded at least ten times. The genes are TRBV12-3 or TRBV12-4 and TRBJ1-6; tentative D call: TRBD1 (6 bases). V shed 10 bases and J shed 6 bases, with 25 bases lying between them. CDR3 length: 17 amino acids. The chain's CDR3 is CATMRRGGSFGNSPLHF. CDR3 bases: TGTGCCACCATGCGCCGGGGGGGCAGTTTCGGTAATTCACCCCTCCACTTT.

This clonotype was seen repeatedly, ten times or more. This chain joins TRBV20-1 and TRBJ1-4, with 7 positions matching TRBD1. V lost 0 bases and J lost 6; bases outside the gene matches: 10. The CDR3 has 16 amino acids. The germline V gene encodes CDR1 DFQATT and CDR2 SNEGSKA (reference sequence). The CDR3 spells CSARDQSTGWDEKLFF. CDR3 sequence (DNA): TGCAGTGCTAGAGATCAATCGACAGGGTGGGATGAAAAACTGTTTTTT.

This clonotype was seen repeatedly, ten times or more. The chain carries TRBV12-3 or TRBV12-4 and TRBJ2-5; the D gene is possibly TRBD1 (5 bases). The CDR3 contains 13 residues. Deletions cut 2 bases from V and 5 bases from J, with 9 bases between. The CDR3 sequence is CASSLIRVETQYF. The CDR3 region has the DNA TGTGCCAGCAGTTTAATCAGGGTGGAGACCCAGTACTTC.

This clonotype has a single count. This chain uses TRBV20-1 with TRBJ2-1, with 11 bases that match TRBD2. Trimming took 7 bases from V and 9 from J; bases not matched to a gene: 5. Germline CDR1 reads DFQATT; CDR2 reads SNEGSKA (reference sequence). This CDR3 is 12 amino acids long. For the CDR3, the DNA is TGCAGTGGGCTAGCGGGAGGCCCTGAGCAGTTCTTC. This sequence encodes CSGLAGGPEQFF.

This chain links TRBV2 with TRBJ1-2; 8 nucleotides line up with TRBD1. The trim removed 6 bases at V and 4 bases at J, leaving 1 base unmatched. The CDR3 extends over 12 amino acids. CDR1 is SNHLY and CDR2 is FYNNEI in the germline V gene. DNA for the CDR3: TGTGCCAGCAGGGACAGGGCCTATGGCTACACCTTC. This gives the protein CASRDRAYGYTF.

With respect to this clonotype: A clone one base away is much larger, so this may be a read error. The J gene is TRBJ2-5, the V gene TRBV7-3, with D perhaps TRBD1 (6 bases). Trimming left V 4 bases short and J 9 bases short, with 27 bases between. There are 17 residues in the CDR3. The V gene's germline CDR1 is SGHTA and CDR2 FQGTGA. The CDR3 DNA is TGTGCCAGCAGCTCTAAGGGCCAGGGACGGAGACAGGAGCCCCAGTACTTC. It yields the protein CASSSKGQGRRQEPQYF.

Remarks on this clonotype: Since a much larger clone is just one base distant, this may be a read error. The chain carries TRBV20-1 and TRBJ1-5; 7 positions agree with TRBD1. This CDR3 has 14 amino acids. The germline gives CDR1 DFQATT, CDR2 SNEGSKA (reference sequence). The CDR3 here is CSALKQGLNPPQHF. The CDR3 bases are TGCAGTGCTTTAAAACAGGGGTTAAATCCGCCCCAGCATTTT.

In this sample, this clonotype turned up once. This may arise from a read error, as a much more abundant clone is one base away. The V call is TRBV20-1, the J call TRBJ2-1, with TRBD1 identical over 7 bases. This CDR3 spans 14 amino acids. Germline V gives CDR1 DFQATT, CDR2 SNEGSKA (reference sequence). Trimming at V came to 5 bases and at J to 9 bases, leaving 13 bases not matched to a gene. CDR3 amino acids: CSALNNEGASEQFF. The CDR3, as DNA: TGCAGTGCTCTGAATAATGAGGGGGCCTCTGAGCAGTTCTTC.

This clonotype was picked up a small number of times. J is TRBJ2-1 and V is TRBV3-1, with 9 positions matching TRBD1. The V segment lost 3 bases and the J segment 8 bases; nucleotides outside the gene matches: 5. The germline CDR1 and CDR2 sequences are LGHDT and YNNKEL (reference sequence). CDR3 length: 14 residues. The CDR3 DNA follows: TGTGCCAGCAGCCACGGACAGGGGTGGGATGAGCAGTTCTTC. Protein: CASSHGQGWDEQFF.

The rearrangement joins TRBV19 to TRBJ2-6, with 13 bases fitting TRBD2. The CDR3 extends over 16 amino acids. The junction had 1 base not matched to a gene; V was cut back by 6 bases and J by 2 bases. CDR1 LNHDA and CDR2 SQIVND come from the germline V gene (reference sequence). CDR3 nucleotides: TGTGCCAGTAGCGGACTAGCGGGAGCTGGGGCCAACGTCCTGACTTTC. Translating it yields CASSGLAGAGANVLTF.

In its sample, this clonotype was seen many times. This chain uses TRBV19 with TRBJ2-7; 9 bases match TRBD2. CDR1 is LNHDA, CDR2 SQIVND, per germline (reference sequence). The CDR3 is 13 amino acids. With V trimmed by 5 bases and J by 5 bases, 4 bases remained unmatched. CDR3 nucleotide sequence: TGTGCCAGTAGTGCGACTAGCGGTGACGAGCAGTACTTC. Protein sequence: CASSATSGDEQYF.